Listed here are 24 T cell receptor beta chains from one sample, sequenced in a study of T cell repertoires in cytomegalovirus infection. These TCRs' antigens remain unknown. TCRdb independently ran MiXCR on the reads; one entry per CDR3 protein. The sample yields 900,000 to 950,000 distinct CDR3 sequences, around 32% seen once. This material consisted of cultured CD8+ T cells from PBMCs, taken from culture after CMV antigen stimulation. These receptor sequences come from a human donor in good health (CMV status not recorded). Some clones in this sample may be carry-over from other donors' samples.

In its sample, this clonotype was seen a few times. The gene calls are TRBV7-6 and TRBJ1-4, with 10 positions matching TRBD1. Trimming cost V 4 bases and J 6 bases; bases outside gene matches: 5. This CDR3 has 15 amino acids. Germline loops: CDR1 SGHVS, CDR2 FNYEAQ. The CDR3 nucleotides are TGTGCCAGCAGCTCGAGGACAGGGGGACATGAAAAACTGTTTTTT. This translates into CASSSRTGGHEKLFF. Combining the CDR3 with reference TRBV7-6 and TRBJ1-4 gives the whole variable domain GAGVSQSPRYKVTKRGQDVALRCDPISGHVSLYWYRQALGQGPEFLTYFNYEAQQDKSGLPNDRFSAERPEGSISTLTIQRTEQRDSAMYRCASSSRTGGHEKLFFGSGTQLSVL.

Many counts were recorded for this clonotype. The rearrangement links TRBV7-6 to TRBJ2-3; the D is unclear. CDR1 is SGHVS and CDR2 is FNYEAQ in the germline V gene. V was shortened by 5 bases and J by 6 bases, with 12 bases between the two germline ends. The CDR3 runs 13 residues. CDR3 nucleotide sequence: TGTGCCAGCAGCCCCGACCCCCCCGATACGCAGTATTTT. Its protein is CASSPDPPDTQYF.

This clonotype was found a few times. The V gene is TRBV20-1, the J gene TRBJ2-2; the D is unclear. The CDR3 totals 14 residues. Germline V CDR1 and CDR2: DFQATT, SNEGSKA (reference sequence). Trimming shortened V by 6 bases and J by 0 bases, and 11 bases separated the two germline ends. CDR3 residues: CSALDVANTGELFF. CDR3 DNA: TGCAGTGCCCTCGACGTGGCGAACACCGGGGAGCTGTTTTTT.

V and J are TRBV19 and TRBJ2-3; tentative D call: TRBD1 (6 bases). The V gene's germline CDR1 is LNHDA and CDR2 SQIVND (reference sequence). V was pared by 6 bases and J by 4 bases, with 17 bases between. The CDR3 is made up of 15 amino acids. DNA of the CDR3: TGTGCCAGTAGCCCGACAGGATCTAGCCCAGATACGCAGTATTTT. Its protein is CASSPTGSSPDTQYF.

This clonotype showed up just a few times. The rearrangement links TRBV20-1 to TRBJ2-7; D might be TRBD1 or TRBD2, each matching 5 bases. Germline V gene data show CDR1 as DFQATT and CDR2 as SNEGSKA (reference sequence). The CDR3 covers 15 residues. The V end lost 6 bases, the J end lost 0 bases, and 18 bases lay between the germline ends. In nucleotides, the CDR3 is TGCAGTGCCACCCGAGTGGGGGTTAGCTCCTACGAGCAGTACGTC. Its translation: CSATRVGVSSYEQYV.

The sample holds a few counts of this clonotype. The rearrangement joins TRBV24-1 to TRBJ2-1, with a possible D match to TRBD1 (5 bases). V was shortened by 3 bases and J by 7 bases, with 15 bases between the two germline ends. The CDR3 extends over 15 amino acids. Germline CDR1 reads KGHDR; CDR2 reads SFDVKD. The CDR3 here is CATSDRQWGTNEQFF. CDR3 nucleotide sequence: TGTGCCACCAGTGATCGACAGTGGGGTACGAATGAGCAGTTCTTC.

There are many counts of this clonotype. The rearrangement links TRBV12-3 or TRBV12-4 to TRBJ2-2, with a weak D call TRBD1 (5 bases). The germline V and J ends were trimmed by 7 bases and 1 base, with 10 bases remaining between them. This CDR3 comprises 14 residues. The CDR3 DNA reads as TGTGCCAGCAAGGTGGGGCAGAACACCGGGGAGCTGTTTTTT. Protein sequence: CASKVGQNTGELFF.

V and J are TRBV9 and TRBJ2-1, with unresolved D. Germline assignment: CDR1 SGDLS and CDR2 YYNGEE. The CDR3 totals 11 residues. V was trimmed by 3 bases and J by 10 bases, leaving 8 bases between them. The CDR3 protein is CASSDPPEQFF. CDR3 coding DNA: TGTGCCAGCAGCGACCCCCCCGAGCAGTTCTTC. Complete variable domain (other parts from reference TRBV9 and TRBJ2-1): DSGVTQTPKHLITATGQRVTLRCSPRSGDLSVYWYQQSLDQGLQFLIQYYNGEERAKGNILERFSAQQFPDLHSELNLSSLELGDSALYFCASSDPPEQFFGPGTRLTVL.

The rearrangement uses TRBV12-3 or TRBV12-4 and TRBJ2-1; TRBD1 agrees at 8 bases. The CDR3 is 16 residues long. V shed 5 bases, J shed 5 bases, and the junction held 11 bases outside the gene matches. CDR3 DNA sequence: TGTGCCAGCAGTCCCCTTTCGGACAGGGTGGACAATGAGCAGTTCTTC. This encodes CASSPLSDRVDNEQFF.

V is TRBV3-1 and J is TRBJ1-2, with 7 bases lining up with TRBD1. This CDR3 is built from 14 residues. Germline CDR1 LGHDT, CDR2 YNNKEL (reference sequence). V was clipped by 7 bases and J by 3 bases; unmatched bases: 8. This chain's CDR3 is CASTSGTVHYGYTF. CDR3 nucleotides: TGTGCCAGCACCTCCGGGACAGTCCACTATGGCTACACCTTC.

The sample holds a few counts of this clonotype. The J gene is TRBJ1-5, the V gene TRBV6-1; D is uncertain. This CDR3 is built from 15 residues. Germline CDR1 is MNHNS and CDR2 is SASEGT. Trimming removed 5 bases from V and 2 bases from J, with 13 bases in between. In nucleotides, the CDR3 is TGTGCCAGCAGTTCCCCGGACGGCCGCAATCAGCCCCAGCATTTT. Translated, it gives CASSSPDGRNQPQHF.

In regard to this clonotype: At one boundary the junction diverges from the germline segment, which might be a read error. V usage is TRBV9 and J usage is TRBJ2-6, with a weak D call TRBD1 (6 bases). The V gene's germline CDR1 is SGDLS and CDR2 YYNGEE. The CDR3 loop spans 17 amino acids. As DNA, the CDR3 is TGTGCCAGCACCGTAGGCCACAGGGCGGCTGGGGCCAACGTCCTGACTTTC. Protein sequence: CASTVGHRAAGANVLTF.

In the case of this clonotype: A junction end diverges from the germline sequence, so it may reflect a read error. This sequence joins TRBV7-3 and TRBJ2-5; 8 nucleotides align to TRBD2. The V gene's germline CDR1 is SGHTA and CDR2 FQGTGA. The CDR3 length is 18 residues. CDR3 nucleotide sequence: TGTGCCATCAGCCTCGGGCGGGGCGGGGGGTCCCTAACGGAGACCCAGTACTTC. It codes for CAISLGRGGGSLTETQYF.

This rearrangement joins TRBV6-5 to TRBJ2-5; no reliable D call. Germline CDR1 MNHEY, CDR2 SVGAGI. Trimming cost V 2 bases and J 13 bases, with 17 bases left between them. The CDR3 sequence is 13 residues long. The CDR3 nucleotides are TGTGCCAGCAGTTACGGCCCCCGGTACGCCCCGTACTTC. Protein: CASSYGPRYAPYF.

This clonotype was counted only a few times. The V and J genes are TRBV27 and TRBJ2-7; D tentatively fits TRBD1 or TRBD2 (5 bases each). The CDR3 contains 16 residues. Germline CDR1 reads MNHEY; CDR2 reads SMNVEV (reference sequence). Trimming shortened V by 6 bases and J by 5 bases, and 23 bases separated the two germline ends. The CDR3 sequence: CASSPSLGESFNEQYV. CDR3 sequence (DNA): TGTGCCAGCAGCCCCAGCCTGGGGGAGTCTTTCAACGAGCAGTACGTC.

This clonotype was picked up a small number of times. The junction differs from germline at one of its ends, possibly a read error. This rearrangement joins TRBV7-7 to TRBJ2-5; D is unclear. Germline CDR1 and CDR2: SSHAT and FNYEAQ (reference sequence). This CDR3 is built from 13 residues. The CDR3 coding sequence is TGTGCTAGCAGCTTAGTGAGTGGTGAGACCCAGTACTTC. It specifies CASSLVSGETQYF.

This clonotype has just a few counts. J is TRBJ1-3 and V is TRBV4-1; no clear D. Germline-derived CDR1 and CDR2 are MGHRA and YSYEKL. V was trimmed by 0 bases and J by 0 bases, leaving 15 bases between them. This CDR3 has 18 residues. CDR3 bases: TGCGCCAGCAGCCAAGATCCCCCCGCTGCAAGCTCTGGAAACACCATATATTTT. It translates to CASSQDPPAASSGNTIYF.

In this sample, this clonotype turned up a few times. The J gene is TRBJ2-2, the V gene TRBV6-8; 7 bases agree with TRBD2. Unmatched junction bases numbered 17, after V lost 4 bases and J lost 6 bases. The CDR3 covers 18 residues. Germline-derived CDR1 and CDR2 are MNHGY and SAAAGT. CDR3 DNA sequence: TGTGCCAGCAGTTTGGCGGGGAGGGGAAGGTCAGGTCCCGGGGAGCTGTTTTTT. Protein sequence: CASSLAGRGRSGPGELFF.

The chain links TRBV10-2 to TRBJ1-3; D is perhaps TRBD1 (6 bases). This CDR3 region has 14 residues. Germline V gene data show CDR1 as WSHSY and CDR2 as SAAADI. Trimming stripped 7 bases from V and 4 bases from J, with 14 bases between. This chain's CDR3 is CASTRTDLGNTIYF. CDR3 nucleotides: TGCGCCAGCACCCGGACAGATTTGGGAAACACCATATATTTT.

The sample holds many counts of this clonotype. This chain links TRBV12-3 or TRBV12-4 with TRBJ1-1; 11 positions agree with TRBD1. J gave up 1 base and V 4 bases, and 8 bases lay outside the gene matches. The CDR3 has 17 residues. This chain's CDR3 is CASSWGTGGYANTEAFF. The DNA for the CDR3 is TGTGCCAGCAGTTGGGGGACAGGGGGTTATGCGAACACTGAAGCTTTCTTT.

The chain has TRBV27 and TRBJ1-5; D remains ambiguous. CDR3 size: 14 residues. Germline V gene sequence: CDR1 MNHEY, CDR2 SMNVEV (reference sequence). V lost 8 bases and J 4 bases, leaving 15 bases between the germline ends. In DNA, the CDR3 is TGTGCCAGCGCCCGGGGAAGAGGTAATCAGCCCCAGCATTTT. Translated, it gives CASARGRGNQPQHF.

This clonotype was observed many times. The chain uses TRBV5-6 and TRBJ2-5, with D uncertain. Germline lookup yields CDR1 SGHDT and CDR2 YYEEEE. Trimming removed 0 bases at V and 8 bases at J, with 11 bases between. This CDR3 region has 13 residues. This CDR3 reads CASSLGAAPTQYF. The DNA for the CDR3 is TGTGCCAGCAGCTTGGGGGCGGCCCCAACCCAGTACTTC. Based on the CDR3 plus reference TRBV5-6 and TRBJ2-5, the full variable domain is DAGVTQSPTHLIKTRGQQVTLRCSPKSGHDTVSWYQQALGQGPQFIFQYYEEEERQRGNFPDRFSGHQFPNYSSELNVNALLLGDSALYLCASSLGAAPTQYFGPGTRLLVL.

The chain joins TRBV4-2 to TRBJ2-2, with 8 bases fitting TRBD2. The CDR3 spans 15 residues. After removal of 1 base from V and 7 bases from J, the junction contained 5 bases not matched to a gene. Per the germline V gene, CDR1 is LGHNA and CDR2 is YNFKEQ. Here the CDR3 DNA reads TGTGCCAGCAGCCAAGCGGGGGGGCTGGGCGGGGAGCTGTTTTTT. Translation gives CASSQAGGLGGELFF.

This clonotype has a handful of counts. CDR3 in DNA: TGTGCCAGCAGTTCGCCACAGGGGGCGGGAGGCTACACCTTC. It specifies CASSSPQGAGGYTF. The chain is built from TRBV27 and TRBJ1-2, with TRBD1 matching over 9 bases. Germline lookup yields CDR1 MNHEY and CDR2 SMNVEV (reference sequence). The CDR3 spans 14 residues. J was trimmed by 8 bases and V by 4 bases; bases with no gene match: 8.